This note documents a single T cell receptor (beta chain) sequence. Its antigen is not known. Assay: immunoSEQ multiplex PCR; the TCRdb copy retains only in-frame clones and omits some. This table holds about 120,000 clones, 88% found once. This record belongs to a study of cytomegalovirus exposure and HLA in healthy donors. For the study at large: The roughly 670 first-cohort repertoires and the 95 to 150 validation repertoires shared the same platform, a later analysis reported. Study-wide findings and caveats: The classifier was said to identify cytomegalovirus status with high specificity and sensitivity.

The V gene's germline CDR1 is SNHLY and CDR2 FYNNEI. After removal of 6 bases from V and 7 bases from J, the junction contained 9 bases not matched to a gene. The CDR3 has 14 residues. The clonotype originates from a woman between 18 and 30 years old in good health and CMV-seropositive. V usage is TRBV2 and J usage is TRBJ2-5, with TRBD1 matching over 9 bases. Sequencing was done on a sample of PBMCs. The CDR3 loop is CASRGQGLLGTQYF. The DNA for the CDR3 is TGTGCCAGCAGAGGACAGGGGTTATTAGGGACCCAGTACTTC. The entire variable domain, with the rest obtained from reference TRBV2 and TRBJ2-5, is as follows: EPEVTQTPSHQVTQMGQEVILRCVPISNHLYFYWYRQILGQKVEFLVSFYNNEISEKSEIFDDQFSVERPDGSNFTLKIRSTKLEDSAMYFCASRGQGLLGTQYFGPGTRLLVL.